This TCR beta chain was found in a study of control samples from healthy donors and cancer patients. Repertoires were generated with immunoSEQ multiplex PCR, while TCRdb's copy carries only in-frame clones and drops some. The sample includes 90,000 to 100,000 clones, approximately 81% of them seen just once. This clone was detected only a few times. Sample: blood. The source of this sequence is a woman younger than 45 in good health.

The CDR3 reads CASSKTGGAAETQYF. CDR3 coding DNA: TGTGCCAGCAGCAAAACAGGGGGCGCTGCGGAGACCCAGTACTTC. The chain employs TRBV6-5 and TRBJ2-5; 9 nucleotides agree with TRBD1. The V and J ends lost 6 bases and 5 bases, in that order; junction bases with no gene match: 10. Germline-derived CDR1 and CDR2 are MNHEY and SVGAGI. The CDR3 sequence is 15 residues long.